Listed below are T cell receptor beta chains from one sample, sequenced in a study of T-cell reconstitution after alpha-beta-depleted transplantation in children. In TCRdb, the PCR reads were re-called with MiXCR into one record per CDR3 protein. The table shows about 340,000 distinct CDR3 sequences, with 13% occurring only once. The sequencing here drew on PBMCs, taken from the stem cell graft. The receptors originated from a human donor who donated a stem cell graft to a child with Fanconi anemia. The CDR3 runs from the conserved cysteine through the conserved F or W. The order of the fields is CDR3 protein, CDR3 DNA, clone size, V gene, J gene, D gene. A D gene is named only where the DNA matches it firmly. The listing skips clone size in some rows; elsewhere it reads once, few, many or a size class.

CDR3aa: CASSTGGESIQYF
CDR3nt: TGTGCCAGCTCGACAGGGGGCGAGAGTATTCAGTACTTC
abundance: .
v_gene: TRBV2
j_gene: TRBJ2-4
d_gene: TRBD1

CDR3aa: CAWSLPRSSGTDTQYF
CDR3nt: TGTGCCTGGAGTCTCCCGCGGTCTAGCGGCACAGATACGCAGTATTTT
abundance: few
v_gene: TRBV30
j_gene: TRBJ2-3
d_gene: .

CDR3aa: CASKTGGIGELFF
CDR3nt: TGTGCCAGCAAGACAGGGGGGATCGGGGAGCTGTTTTTT
abundance: few
v_gene: TRBV28
j_gene: TRBJ2-2
d_gene: TRBD1

CDR3aa: CASSQRTGGSETQYF
CDR3nt: TGTGCCAGCAGCCAGAGGACAGGGGGCTCTGAGACCCAGTACTTC
abundance: few
v_gene: TRBV7-9
j_gene: TRBJ2-5
d_gene: TRBD1

CDR3aa: CASSQQTGNGYTF
CDR3nt: TGTGCCAGCAGCCAACAGACAGGGAACGGCTACACCTTC
abundance: .
v_gene: TRBV14
j_gene: TRBJ1-2
d_gene: TRBD1

CDR3aa: CATMGDLGTQYF
CDR3nt: TGTGCCACCATGGGTGATCTTGGGACCCAGTACTTC
abundance: .
v_gene: TRBV24-1
j_gene: TRBJ2-5
d_gene: .

CDR3aa: CSARVGGHTEAFF
CDR3nt: TGCAGTGCTAGGGTGGGGGGGCACACTGAAGCTTTCTTT
abundance: few
v_gene: TRBV20-1
j_gene: TRBJ1-1
d_gene: .

CDR3aa: CASSPTEGIGNQPQHF
CDR3nt: TGTGCCAGCAGTCCCACCGAGGGGATAGGCAATCAGCCCCAGCATTTT
abundance: many
v_gene: TRBV12-3/TRBV12-4
j_gene: TRBJ1-5
d_gene: .

CDR3aa: CATSKQGRGWEDTQYF
CDR3nt: TGTGCCACCAGCAAACAGGGGAGGGGTTGGGAGGATACGCAGTATTTT
abundance: .
v_gene: TRBV15
j_gene: TRBJ2-3
d_gene: .

CDR3aa: CSVEEPGSNEQFF
CDR3nt: TGCAGCGTTGAAGAACCAGGGAGTAATGAGCAGTTCTTC
abundance: .
v_gene: TRBV29-1
j_gene: TRBJ2-1
d_gene: .

CDR3aa: CASSLSLARSYEQYF
CDR3nt: TGTGCCAGCAGCCTGAGTCTAGCGCGATCCTACGAGCAGTACTTC
abundance: once
v_gene: TRBV12-3/TRBV12-4
j_gene: TRBJ2-7
d_gene: .

CDR3aa: CASSFSGTSYQETQYF
CDR3nt: TGTGCCAGCAGTTTCTCCGGGACTAGTTACCAAGAGACCCAGTACTTC
abundance: many
v_gene: TRBV12-3/TRBV12-4
j_gene: TRBJ2-5
d_gene: TRBD2

CDR3aa: CASSQDEGKGSPLHF
CDR3nt: TGTGCCAGCAGCCAAGATGAAGGGAAGGGTTCACCCCTCCACTTT
abundance: few
v_gene: TRBV3-1
j_gene: TRBJ1-6
d_gene: .

CDR3aa: CASSQGRGRSPDTQYF
CDR3nt: TGTGCCAGCAGCCAAGGTCGCGGACGTTCCCCAGATACGCAGTATTTT
abundance: few
v_gene: TRBV4-2
j_gene: TRBJ2-3
d_gene: .

CDR3aa: CASSSGTGASNEKLFF
CDR3nt: TGTGCCAGCAGTTCCGGGACAGGGGCCTCTAATGAAAAACTGTTTTTT
abundance: .
v_gene: TRBV12-3/TRBV12-4
j_gene: TRBJ1-4
d_gene: TRBD1

CDR3aa: CASSYRGAARGELFF
CDR3nt: TGTGCCAGCAGCTACCGGGGGGCGGCCCGCGGGGAGCTGTTTTTT
abundance: few
v_gene: TRBV3-1
j_gene: TRBJ2-2
d_gene: .

CDR3aa: CAISGLRAKSNQPQHF
CDR3nt: TGTGCCATCAGTGGCCTCCGGGCCAAAAGCAATCAGCCCCAGCATTTT
abundance: .
v_gene: TRBV10-3
j_gene: TRBJ1-5
d_gene: .

CDR3aa: CASTRGHTAYEQYF
CDR3nt: TGTGCCAGCACCCGTGGACACACAGCCTACGAGCAGTACTTC
abundance: few
v_gene: TRBV12-3/TRBV12-4
j_gene: TRBJ2-7
d_gene: .

CDR3aa: CASSDRTKKDYGYTF
CDR3nt: TGTGCCAGCAGCGACAGGACTAAAAAGGACTATGGCTACACCTTC
abundance: .
v_gene: TRBV6-2/TRBV6-3
j_gene: TRBJ1-2
d_gene: .

CDR3aa: CASSLGTHSTDTQYF
CDR3nt: TGTGCCAGCAGCTTAGGGACACATAGCACAGATACGCAGTATTTT
abundance: .
v_gene: TRBV7-2
j_gene: TRBJ2-3
d_gene: .

CDR3aa: CASSQDRSGGKTQYF
CDR3nt: TGTGCCAGCAGCCAAGATCGCTCGGGGGGGAAGACCCAGTACTTC
abundance: .
v_gene: TRBV3-1
j_gene: TRBJ2-5
d_gene: TRBD2

CDR3aa: CASSVEGGYYNEQFF
CDR3nt: TGTGCCAGCAGCGTAGAGGGGGGCTATTACAATGAGCAGTTCTTC
abundance: .
v_gene: TRBV9
j_gene: TRBJ2-1
d_gene: .

CDR3aa: CASSLGQGDAKNIQYF
CDR3nt: TGTGCCAGCAGCTTGGGGCAGGGGGATGCCAAAAACATTCAGTACTTC
abundance: .
v_gene: TRBV5-5
j_gene: TRBJ2-4
d_gene: TRBD1

CDR3aa: CASSQRGGRTDTQYF
CDR3nt: TGTGCCAGCAGCCAGCGGGGGGGACGCACAGATACGCAGTATTTT
abundance: few
v_gene: TRBV6-1
j_gene: TRBJ2-3
d_gene: TRBD2

CDR3aa: CSATPVRGWQETQYF
CDR3nt: TGCAGTGCCACACCGGTGCGGGGGTGGCAAGAGACCCAGTACTTC
abundance: few
v_gene: TRBV20-1
j_gene: TRBJ2-5
d_gene: TRBD2

CDR3aa: CSAPRGGGVETQYF
CDR3nt: TGCAGTGCACCCCGGGGAGGGGGAGTAGAGACCCAGTACTTC
abundance: few
v_gene: TRBV20-1
j_gene: TRBJ2-5
d_gene: .

CDR3aa: CASSPGQGGEAFF
CDR3nt: TGTGCCAGCAGTCCCGGACAGGGCGGTGAAGCTTTCTTT
abundance: few
v_gene: TRBV6-6
j_gene: TRBJ1-1
d_gene: TRBD1

CDR3aa: CASSSDRVNEKLFF
CDR3nt: TGTGCCAGCAGCTCCGACAGGGTTAATGAAAAACTGTTTTTT
abundance: .
v_gene: TRBV12-3/TRBV12-4
j_gene: TRBJ1-4
d_gene: TRBD1

CDR3aa: CASTERQAFYGYTF
CDR3nt: TGTGCCAGCACGGAGAGACAGGCTTTCTATGGCTACACCTTC
abundance: few
v_gene: TRBV28
j_gene: TRBJ1-2
d_gene: .

CDR3aa: CASSFGQGDSPLHF
CDR3nt: TGTGCCAGCAGCTTTGGACAGGGCGATTCACCCCTCCACTTT
abundance: few
v_gene: TRBV7-6
j_gene: TRBJ1-6
d_gene: TRBD1

CDR3aa: CASSSGHQANYGYTF
CDR3nt: TGTGCCAGCAGTTCTGGTCACCAAGCTAACTATGGCTACACCTTC
abundance: .
v_gene: TRBV6-2/TRBV6-3
j_gene: TRBJ1-2
d_gene: .

CDR3aa: CATLGTGGTDTQYF
CDR3nt: TGTGCCACCCTAGGGACAGGGGGAACCGATACGCAGTATTTT
abundance: .
v_gene: TRBV2
j_gene: TRBJ2-3
d_gene: TRBD1

CDR3aa: CASTSRGQGGRGAEAFF
CDR3nt: TGTGCCAGCACCTCTAGGGGGCAGGGTGGAAGGGGGGCTGAAGCTTTCTTT
abundance: .
v_gene: TRBV7-9
j_gene: TRBJ1-1
d_gene: TRBD1

CDR3aa: CASSLGPTGSNEQFF
CDR3nt: TGCGCCAGCAGCTTGGGACCTACAGGGAGCAATGAGCAGTTCTTC
abundance: many
v_gene: TRBV5-1
j_gene: TRBJ2-1
d_gene: .

CDR3aa: CASSQFLSDTQYF
CDR3nt: TGTGCCAGCAGCCAGTTTCTTTCGGATACGCAGTATTTT
abundance: many
v_gene: TRBV3-1
j_gene: TRBJ2-3
d_gene: .

CDR3aa: CASSYLSGENTEAFF
CDR3nt: TGTGCCAGCAGTTACTTGTCAGGGGAGAACACTGAAGCTTTCTTT
abundance: .
v_gene: TRBV6-5
j_gene: TRBJ1-1
d_gene: .

CDR3aa: CASSLFDRGFYEQYF
CDR3nt: TGTGCCAGCAGCTTATTCGACAGGGGTTTCTACGAGCAGTACTTC
abundance: many
v_gene: TRBV11-2
j_gene: TRBJ2-7
d_gene: TRBD1

CDR3aa: CASSERTDNSPLHF
CDR3nt: TGTGCCAGCAGTGAAAGAACAGATAATTCACCCCTCCACTTT
abundance: few
v_gene: TRBV25-1
j_gene: TRBJ1-6
d_gene: .

CDR3aa: CASSLPGQGQTQYF
CDR3nt: TGTGCCAGCAGCCTTCCGGGACAGGGACAGACCCAGTACTTC
abundance: few
v_gene: TRBV14
j_gene: TRBJ2-5
d_gene: TRBD1

CDR3aa: CASSVRDRAYEQYF
CDR3nt: TGTGCCAGCAGTGTCCGGGACAGAGCCTACGAGCAGTACTTC
abundance: .
v_gene: TRBV6-1
j_gene: TRBJ2-7
d_gene: TRBD1

CDR3aa: CSVRTGGATGELFF
CDR3nt: TGCAGCGTTCGGACAGGGGGCGCAACCGGGGAGCTGTTTTTT
abundance: many
v_gene: TRBV29-1
j_gene: TRBJ2-2
d_gene: TRBD1

CDR3aa: CASSPSRIVSSYEQYF
CDR3nt: TGTGCCAGCAGCCCCTCCCGGATAGTGAGCTCCTACGAGCAGTACTTC
abundance: .
v_gene: TRBV12-3/TRBV12-4
j_gene: TRBJ2-7
d_gene: .

CDR3aa: CASSRGANYGYTF
CDR3nt: TGTGCCAGCAGCAGGGGAGCTAACTATGGCTACACCTTC
abundance: many
v_gene: TRBV2
j_gene: TRBJ1-2
d_gene: .

CDR3aa: CASSHGGRTGMILEQYF
CDR3nt: TGTGCCAGCAGCCACGGTGGGAGGACAGGGATGATTCTCGAGCAGTACTTC
abundance: .
v_gene: TRBV11-1
j_gene: TRBJ2-7
d_gene: TRBD1

CDR3aa: CASSLIVSTDTQYF
CDR3nt: TGTGCCAGCAGTTTAATAGTTAGCACAGATACGCAGTATTTT
abundance: many
v_gene: TRBV27
j_gene: TRBJ2-3
d_gene: .

CDR3aa: CASSQRTGSGNTIYF
CDR3nt: TGCGCCAGCAGCCAACGGACAGGGTCTGGAAACACCATATATTTT
abundance: few
v_gene: TRBV5-1
j_gene: TRBJ1-3
d_gene: TRBD1

CDR3aa: CASSRGLAGKGEQFF
CDR3nt: TGCGCCAGCAGCAGGGGACTAGCGGGGAAAGGTGAGCAGTTCTTC
abundance: .
v_gene: TRBV5-1
j_gene: TRBJ2-1
d_gene: TRBD2

CDR3aa: CSAENRAFQPQHF
CDR3nt: TGCAGTGCTGAGAACCGGGCGTTTCAGCCCCAGCATTTT
abundance: .
v_gene: TRBV20-1
j_gene: TRBJ1-5
d_gene: .